These 20 T cell receptor beta chains share one sample of origin, sequenced in a study of response to subunit inactivated influenza vaccine. TCRdb used MiXCR to reprocess the RT-PCR reads, holding one entry per CDR3 protein. The sample holds 600,000 to 850,000 distinct CDR3 sequences, approximately 15% seen once. Sequenced material: PBMCs from blood, taken 14 to 15 days before vaccination. Receptors originate from a man aged 45 to 65 who received an inactivated influenza vaccine.

This clonotype was seen more than once but under ten times. The V and J genes are TRBV10-3 and TRBJ2-2; D ambiguous. V lost 7 bases and J lost 6, with 18 bases in between. This CDR3 has 15 residues. Germline values: CDR1 ENHRY, CDR2 SYGVKD. CDR3 sequence reads: CAINIGPHSSGELFF. In nucleotides, the CDR3 is TGTGCCATCAACATCGGACCACATAGCTCCGGGGAGCTGTTTTTT.

The rearrangement uses TRBV7-2 and TRBJ2-2; D uncertain. The CDR3 has 14 amino acids. The germline V gene encodes CDR1 SGHTA and CDR2 FQGNSA. V dropped 1 base and J dropped 6 bases, with 9 bases sitting between them. The CDR3 DNA sequence: TGTGCCAGCAGCTTAGTCTATTTAGCCGGGGAGCTGTTTTTT. Protein product: CASSLVYLAGELFF.

The gene calls are TRBV4-2 and TRBJ2-1, with D maybe TRBD1 (7 bases). The CDR3 consists of 15 residues. The V end was cut by 1 base, the J end by 2 bases, with 9 bases between. The germline CDR1 and CDR2 sequences are LGHNA and YNFKEQ. CDR3 sequence (DNA): TGTGCCAGCAGCCAAGGCGGGACAGCCTACAATGAGCAGTTCTTC. Protein sequence: CASSQGGTAYNEQFF.

This clonotype was seen more than once but under ten times. V usage is TRBV27 and J usage is TRBJ2-1, with 7 bases that match TRBD2. The CDR3 is 17 residues long. J gave up 4 bases and V 2 bases, and 11 bases lay outside the gene matches. Germline V gene lookup returns CDR1 MNHEY and CDR2 SMNVEV (reference sequence). The CDR3 protein is CASSLNGPSGVYNEQFF. In nucleotides, the CDR3 is TGTGCCAGCAGTTTAAACGGCCCAAGCGGGGTGTACAATGAGCAGTTCTTC.

The gene calls are TRBV4-2 and TRBJ2-7; D remains ambiguous. Germline values: CDR1 LGHNA, CDR2 YNFKEQ. This CDR3 spans 14 amino acids. V shed 4 bases and J shed 3 bases, with 13 bases lying between them. The CDR3 spells CASSPMPGRYEQYF. CDR3 DNA sequence: TGTGCCAGCAGCCCCATGCCCGGGCGCTACGAGCAGTACTTC.

This clonotype was seen more than once but under ten times. In DNA, the CDR3 is TGCGCCAGCAGCGAACCGGGGTGGCTGTCGATCTCTGGGGCCAACGTCCTGACTTTC. Its protein product is CASSEPGWLSISGANVLTF. The V call is TRBV5-1, the J call TRBJ2-6; D is possibly TRBD2 (5 bases). The CDR3 totals 19 residues. Trimming took 4 bases from V and 0 from J, leaving 20 bases between them. The germline gives CDR1 SGHRS, CDR2 YFSETQ.

The chain is built from TRBV6-4 and TRBJ2-5; the match to TRBD2 covers 9 bases. The V segment lost 3 bases and the J segment 0 bases; nucleotides outside the gene matches: 8. The CDR3 extends over 17 amino acids. CDR1 is MRHNA and CDR2 is SNTAGT in the germline V gene. The CDR3 nucleotides read TGTGCCAGCAGTGAAGCTGAGAGCGGGGGGCACCAAGAGACCCAGTACTTC. Translated, it gives CASSEAESGGHQETQYF.

The chain joins TRBV30 to TRBJ2-6; D ambiguous. The CDR3 loop spans 16 amino acids. The germline V and J ends were trimmed by 2 bases and 1 base, with 12 bases remaining between them. From germline, CDR1 is GTSNPN and CDR2 SVGIG (reference sequence). CDR3 residues: CAWSPKQGSGANVLTF. CDR3 sequence (DNA): TGTGCCTGGAGTCCCAAACAAGGGTCTGGGGCCAACGTCCTGACTTTC.

CDR3 bases: TGCAGCGTTGAAGGAATGTCGGGACAGGGCATCTACGAGCAGTACTTC. This encodes CSVEGMSGQGIYEQYF. V and J are TRBV29-1 and TRBJ2-7; the match to TRBD1 covers 9 bases. CDR1 and CDR2 from the germline V gene are SQVTM and ANQGSEA. V lost 1 base, J lost 3 bases, and 10 bases stayed unmatched. The CDR3 has 16 residues.

This chain connects TRBV7-8 to TRBJ1-1; 9 bases map to TRBD1. Germline V CDR1 and CDR2: SGHVS, FQNEAQ. Trimming took 6 bases from V and 7 from J; bases not matched to a gene: 12. The length of the CDR3 is 15 residues. The CDR3 DNA follows: TGTGCCAGCAGACACAAGGACAGGGGTTTGGATGAAGCTTTCTTT. It codes for CASRHKDRGLDEAFF.

The sample holds many counts of this clonotype. An end of the junction does not agree with germline; a read error may underlie this. The V and J genes are TRBV5-1 and TRBJ2-7, with 9 bases lining up with TRBD1. The CDR3 extends over 13 amino acids. Germline CDR1 SGHRS, CDR2 YFSETQ. CDR3 region: CASSLDRGREQYF. DNA for the CDR3: TGTGCCAGCAGCCTGGACAGGGGAAGGGAGCAGTACTTC.

The chain uses TRBV6-1 and TRBJ1-3, with a tentative D call TRBD1 (6 bases). CDR3 length: 16 residues. V lost 0 bases to trimming and J lost 1 base, with 10 bases between them. Germline V CDR1 and CDR2: MNHNS, SASEGT. The CDR3 protein is CASSEARGKSGNTIYF. The CDR3 region has the DNA TGTGCCAGCAGTGAAGCGAGGGGGAAGTCTGGAAACACCATATATTTT.

J is TRBJ2-7 and V is TRBV5-1, with no clear D. The CDR3 is made up of 12 amino acids. Germline values: CDR1 SGHRS, CDR2 YFSETQ. The ends were cut back, 0 bases at V and 5 bases at J, with 6 bases in the middle. The CDR3 reads CASSLDADEQYF. As DNA, the CDR3 is TGCGCCAGCAGCTTGGATGCGGACGAGCAGTACTTC.

This clonotype was detected many times. The chain combines TRBV27 with TRBJ1-4, with 12 bases aligning to TRBD1. The CDR3 loop spans 22 amino acids. The V segment lost 1 base and the J segment 0 bases; nucleotides outside the gene matches: 15. Per the germline V gene, CDR1 is MNHEY and CDR2 is SMNVEV (reference sequence). CDR3: CASSLYGTGGFGRYATNEKLFF. The DNA of the CDR3 is TGTGCCAGCAGTTTATACGGGACAGGGGGCTTTGGACGTTACGCAACTAATGAAAAACTGTTTTTT.

This clonotype was detected only a few times. The chain links TRBV3-1 to TRBJ2-1, with 7 positions matching TRBD2. This CDR3 is built from 16 residues. The J segment lost 3 bases and the V segment lost 5 bases, leaving 10 bases of the junction unmatched. CDR1 and CDR2 from the germline V gene are LGHDT and YNNKEL (reference sequence). Here the CDR3 reads CASSYPGGTGYNEQFF. The CDR3 bases are TGTGCCAGCAGCTACCCGGGGGGAACTGGCTACAATGAGCAGTTCTTC.

This clonotype was counted between two and nine times. The CDR3 is CSIGDGYTF. CDR3 nucleotide sequence: TGCAGCATTGGGGATGGCTACACCTTC. This chain connects TRBV29-1 to TRBJ1-2; D remains unclear. The CDR3 runs to 9 residues. The germline V and J ends were trimmed by 8 bases and 6 bases, with 7 bases remaining between them. Germline V lookup: CDR1 SQVTM, CDR2 ANQGSEA.

J is TRBJ2-7 and V is TRBV29-1, with a possible D match to TRBD2 (5 bases). V lost 7 bases and J lost 5, with 15 bases in between. CDR1 SQVTM and CDR2 ANQGSEA come from the germline V gene. There are 12 residues in the CDR3. The DNA of the CDR3 is TGCAGCGCCGGCGGGTTGGGAAACGAGCAGTACTTC. Protein: CSAGGLGNEQYF.

This clonotype was found a few times. The chain is built from TRBV20-1 and TRBJ2-2, with TRBD1 identical over 8 bases. J was trimmed by 3 bases and V by 6 bases; bases with no gene match: 12. Germline CDR1 and CDR2: DFQATT and SNEGSKA (reference sequence). CDR3 length: 16 residues. The CDR3 protein is CSAKDAGQGYTGELFF. Written as DNA, the CDR3 is TGCAGTGCAAAAGATGCAGGACAGGGTTACACCGGGGAGCTGTTTTTT.

This clonotype was seen a few times. The chain joins TRBV9 to TRBJ2-1; no firm D call. This CDR3 spans 16 amino acids. Germline assignment: CDR1 SGDLS and CDR2 YYNGEE. With 10 bases removed from V and 4 bases from J, the gap between germline ends came to 24 bases. CDR3 sequence (DNA): TGTGCCCCTTTGCCCACTCCAAGTCCAGAGTACAATGAGCAGTTCTTC. Residues: CAPLPTPSPEYNEQFF.

This clonotype was seen at least ten times. The CDR3 here is CASSLRDHYEQYF. The CDR3 DNA sequence: TGTGCCAGCAGCCTCCGGGATCATTACGAGCAGTACTTC. V gene TRBV7-2 combines with J gene TRBJ2-7; D might be TRBD2 (5 bases). Germline values: CDR1 SGHTA, CDR2 FQGNSA. With 5 bases removed from V and 4 bases from J, the gap between germline ends came to 12 bases. This CDR3 comprises 13 residues.